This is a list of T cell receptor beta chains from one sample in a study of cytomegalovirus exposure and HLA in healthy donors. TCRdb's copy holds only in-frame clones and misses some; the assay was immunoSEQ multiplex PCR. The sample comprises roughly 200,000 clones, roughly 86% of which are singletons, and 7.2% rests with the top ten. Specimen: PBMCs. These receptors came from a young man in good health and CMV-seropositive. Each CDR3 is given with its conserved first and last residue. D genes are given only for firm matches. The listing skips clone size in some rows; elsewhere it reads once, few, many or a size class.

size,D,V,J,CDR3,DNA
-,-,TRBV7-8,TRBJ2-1,CASSPESNEQFF,TGTGCCAGCAGCCCCGAGAGCAATGAGCAGTTCTTC
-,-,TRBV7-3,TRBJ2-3,CASSLNARTDTQYF,TGTGCCAGCAGCTTAAACGCTCGCACAGATACGCAGTATTTT
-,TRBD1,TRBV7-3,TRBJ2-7,CASSLRGQGPYEQYF,TGTGCCAGCAGCTTAAGGGGACAGGGACCCTACGAGCAGTACTTC
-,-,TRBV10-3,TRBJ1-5,CAISESEGGNQPQHF,TGTGCCATCAGTGAGTCGGAGGGGGGCAATCAGCCCCAGCATTTT
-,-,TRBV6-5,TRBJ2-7,CASSYSAENYEQYF,TGTGCCAGCAGTTACTCGGCAGAAAACTACGAGCAGTACTTC
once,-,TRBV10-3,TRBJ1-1,CAISDAGEGTEAFF,TGTGCCATCAGTGATGCAGGGGAAGGAACTGAAGCTTTCTTT
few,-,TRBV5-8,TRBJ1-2,CATVGQILTYGYTF,TGTGCTACTGTCGGGCAGATCTTGACTTATGGCTACACCTTC
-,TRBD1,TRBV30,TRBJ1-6,CAWTTGGVSPLHF,TGTGCCTGGACGACAGGGGGCGTTTCACCCCTCCACTTT
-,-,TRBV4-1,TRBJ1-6,CASSPSGYSPLHF,TGCGCCAGCAGTCCCTCCGGATATTCACCCCTCCACTTT
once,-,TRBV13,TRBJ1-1,CASSLPWRDDTEAFF,TGTGCCAGCAGCTTACCCTGGAGGGACGACACTGAAGCTTTCTTT
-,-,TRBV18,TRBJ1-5,CASRTGTSATQPQHF,TGTGCCAGCCGGACCGGGACATCCGCAACGCAGCCCCAGCATTTT
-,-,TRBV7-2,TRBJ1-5,CASSVNGRETYQPQHF,TGTGCCAGCAGCGTAAATGGTAGGGAAACATATCAGCCCCAGCATTTT
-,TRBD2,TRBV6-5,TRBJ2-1,CASSRGGRESNEQFF,TGTGCCAGCAGCAGAGGAGGGCGGGAGTCCAATGAGCAGTTCTTC
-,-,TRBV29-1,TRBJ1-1,CSVEVALSGTEAFF,TGCAGCGTTGAAGTAGCACTCAGCGGCACTGAAGCTTTCTTT
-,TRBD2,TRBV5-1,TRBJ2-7,CASSLTSGIYEQYF,TGCGCCAGCAGCTTGACTAGCGGGATTTACGAGCAGTACTTC
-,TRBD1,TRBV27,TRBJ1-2,CASSTSQRGRGYTF,TGTGCCAGCAGTACCTCGCAAAGGGGGCGGGGCTACACCTTC
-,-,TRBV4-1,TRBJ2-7,CASSQAPRGSYEQYF,TGCGCCAGCAGCCAAGCCCCCAGGGGAAGTTACGAGCAGTACTTC
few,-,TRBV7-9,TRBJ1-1,CASSLGRWNTEAFF,TGTGCCAGCAGCTTAGGTCGGTGGAACACTGAAGCTTTCTTT
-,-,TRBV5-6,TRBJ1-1,CASSFYIQGVLDTEAFF,TGTGCCAGCAGCTTCTATATACAGGGCGTGCTGGACACTGAAGCTTTCTTT
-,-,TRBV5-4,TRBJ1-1,CASSPTGPGNTEAFF,TGTGCCAGCAGCCCAACGGGGCCAGGGAACACTGAAGCTTTCTTT
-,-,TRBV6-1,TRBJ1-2,CASSLITLGGGYTF,TGTGCCAGCAGTCTAATTACTCTGGGGGGCGGCTACACCTTC
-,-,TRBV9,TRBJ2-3,CASSILGTDTQYF,TGTGCCAGCAGTATACTAGGCACAGATACGCAGTATTTT
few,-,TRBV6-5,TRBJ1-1,CASRHGPHTEAFF,TGTGCCAGCAGACACGGGCCTCACACTGAAGCTTTCTTT
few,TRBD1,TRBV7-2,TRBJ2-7,CASSLPSRGPLEQYF,TGTGCCAGCAGCTTGCCGTCTAGGGGGCCCTTGGAGCAGTACTTC
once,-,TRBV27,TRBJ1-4,CASSFSRAEKLFF,TGTGCCAGCAGTTTTTCCAGGGCTGAAAAACTGTTTTTT
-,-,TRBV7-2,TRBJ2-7,CASSLNYEQYF,TGTGCCAGCAGCCTCAACTACGAGCAGTACTTC
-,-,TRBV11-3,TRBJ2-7,CASSLGQGGEQYF,TGTGCCAGCAGCTTAGGCCAGGGAGGCGAGCAGTACTTC
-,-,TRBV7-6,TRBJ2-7,CASSLALQGGTRYEQYF,TGTGCCAGCAGCTTAGCCCTACAGGGGGGGACAAGATACGAGCAGTACTTC